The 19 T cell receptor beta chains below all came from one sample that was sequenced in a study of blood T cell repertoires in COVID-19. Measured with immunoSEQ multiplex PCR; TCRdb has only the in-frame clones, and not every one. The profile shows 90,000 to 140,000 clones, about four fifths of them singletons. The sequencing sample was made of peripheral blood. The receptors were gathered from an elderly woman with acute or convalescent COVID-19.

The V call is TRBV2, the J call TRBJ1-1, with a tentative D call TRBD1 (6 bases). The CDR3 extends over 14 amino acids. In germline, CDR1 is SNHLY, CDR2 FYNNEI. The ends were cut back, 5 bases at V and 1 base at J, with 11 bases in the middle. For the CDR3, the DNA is TGTGCCAGCAGTCAACAGGGTACGAACACTGAAGCTTTCTTT. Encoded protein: CASSQQGTNTEAFF.

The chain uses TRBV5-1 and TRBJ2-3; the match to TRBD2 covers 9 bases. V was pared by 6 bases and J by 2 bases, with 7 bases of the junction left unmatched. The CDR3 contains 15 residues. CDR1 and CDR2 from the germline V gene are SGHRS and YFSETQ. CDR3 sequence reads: CASTRAGGDTDTQYF. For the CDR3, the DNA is TGCGCCAGCACCCGGGCGGGAGGGGACACAGATACGCAGTATTTT.

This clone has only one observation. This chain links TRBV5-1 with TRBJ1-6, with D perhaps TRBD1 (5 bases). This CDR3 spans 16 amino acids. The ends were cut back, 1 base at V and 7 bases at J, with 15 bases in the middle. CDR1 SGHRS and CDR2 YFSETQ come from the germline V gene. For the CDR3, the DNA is TGCGCCAGCAGCTTGTTGGGGACTTACCCCAATTCACCCCTCCACTTT. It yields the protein CASSLLGTYPNSPLHF.

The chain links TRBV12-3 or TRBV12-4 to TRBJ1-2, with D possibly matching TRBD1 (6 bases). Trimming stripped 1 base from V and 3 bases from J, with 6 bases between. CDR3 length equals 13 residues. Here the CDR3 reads CASSLDRDYGYTF. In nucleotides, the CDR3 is TGTGCCAGCAGTTTAGACAGGGACTATGGCTACACCTTC.

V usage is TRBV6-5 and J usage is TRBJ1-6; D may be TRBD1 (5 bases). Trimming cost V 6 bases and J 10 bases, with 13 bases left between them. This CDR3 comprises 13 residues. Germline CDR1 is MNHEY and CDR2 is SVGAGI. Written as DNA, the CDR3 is TGTGCCAGCAGCCGGACATATAGCTCACCCCTCCACTTT. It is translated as CASSRTYSSPLHF.

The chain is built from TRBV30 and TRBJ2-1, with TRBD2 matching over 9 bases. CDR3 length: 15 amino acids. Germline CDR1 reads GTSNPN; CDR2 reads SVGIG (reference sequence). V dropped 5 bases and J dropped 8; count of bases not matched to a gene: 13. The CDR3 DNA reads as TGTGCCTGGTTGTATTGGGCGGGAGGGTTGGATGAGCAGTTCTTC. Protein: CAWLYWAGGLDEQFF.

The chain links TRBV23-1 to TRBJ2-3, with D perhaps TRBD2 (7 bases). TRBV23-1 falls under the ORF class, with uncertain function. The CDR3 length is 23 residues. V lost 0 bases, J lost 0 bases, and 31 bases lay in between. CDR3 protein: CASSQSRFTLDSGADYSTDTQYF. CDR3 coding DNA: TGCGCCAGCAGTCAATCTCGTTTCACCTTGGACAGCGGGGCGGACTACAGCACAGATACGCAGTATTTT.

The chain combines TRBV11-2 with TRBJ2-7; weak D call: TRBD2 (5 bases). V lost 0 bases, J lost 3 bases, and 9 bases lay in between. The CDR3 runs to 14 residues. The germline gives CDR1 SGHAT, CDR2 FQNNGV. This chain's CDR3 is CASSLERVGYEQYV. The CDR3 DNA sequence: TGTGCCAGCAGCTTAGAGAGGGTGGGCTACGAGCAGTACGTC.

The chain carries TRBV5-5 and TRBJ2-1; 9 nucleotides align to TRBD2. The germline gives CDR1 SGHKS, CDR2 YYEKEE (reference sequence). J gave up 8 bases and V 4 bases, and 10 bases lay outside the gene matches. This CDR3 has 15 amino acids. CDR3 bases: TGTGCCAGCAGCGTTGGGGTAGCGGGGGTGGATGAGCAGTTCTTC. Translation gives CASSVGVAGVDEQFF.

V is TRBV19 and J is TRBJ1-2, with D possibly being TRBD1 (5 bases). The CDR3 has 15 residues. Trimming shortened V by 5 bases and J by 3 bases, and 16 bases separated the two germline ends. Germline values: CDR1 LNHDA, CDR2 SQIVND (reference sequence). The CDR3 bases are TGTGCCAGTAGTCCCCCCGGGGGGGTCGACTATGGCTACACCTTC. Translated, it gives CASSPPGGVDYGYTF. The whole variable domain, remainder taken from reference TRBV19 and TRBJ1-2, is DGGITQSPKYLFRKEGQNVTLSCEQNLNHDAMYWYRQDPGQGLRLIYYSQIVNDFQKGDIAEGYSVSREKKESFPLTVTSAQKNPTAFYLCASSPPGGVDYGYTFGSGTRLTVV.

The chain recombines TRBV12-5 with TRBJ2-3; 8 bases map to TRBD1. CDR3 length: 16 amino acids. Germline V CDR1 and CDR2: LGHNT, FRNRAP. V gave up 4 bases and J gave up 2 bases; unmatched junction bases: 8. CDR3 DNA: TGTGCTAGTGGTTCAGGACAGGGACCATACACAGATACGCAGTATTTT. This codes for CASGSGQGPYTDTQYF.

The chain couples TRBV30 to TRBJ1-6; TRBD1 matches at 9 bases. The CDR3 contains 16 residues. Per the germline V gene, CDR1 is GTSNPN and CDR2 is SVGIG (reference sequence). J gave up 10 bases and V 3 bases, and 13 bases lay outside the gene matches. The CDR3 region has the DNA TGTGCCTGGAGCAGAGGGACAGGGCTTGTGGTGTCACCCCTCCACTTT. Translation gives CAWSRGTGLVVSPLHF. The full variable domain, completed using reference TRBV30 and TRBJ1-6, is SQTIHQWPATLVQPVGSPLSLECTVEGTSNPNLYWYRQAAGRGLQLLFYSVGIGQISSEVPQNLSASRPQDRQFILSSKKLLLSDSGFYLCAWSRGTGLVVSPLHFGNGTRLTVT.

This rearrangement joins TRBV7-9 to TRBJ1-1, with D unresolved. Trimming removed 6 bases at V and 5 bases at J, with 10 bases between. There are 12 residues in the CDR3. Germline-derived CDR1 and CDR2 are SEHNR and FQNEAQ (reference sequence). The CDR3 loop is CASRVGRTEAFF. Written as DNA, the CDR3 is TGTGCCAGCAGGGTAGGGAGAACTGAAGCTTTCTTT.

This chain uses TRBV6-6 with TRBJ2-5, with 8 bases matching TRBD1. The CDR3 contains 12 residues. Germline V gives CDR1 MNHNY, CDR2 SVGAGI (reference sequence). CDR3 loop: CAVSGQEETQYF. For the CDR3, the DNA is TGTGCAGTCTCGGGACAGGAAGAGACCCAGTACTTC.

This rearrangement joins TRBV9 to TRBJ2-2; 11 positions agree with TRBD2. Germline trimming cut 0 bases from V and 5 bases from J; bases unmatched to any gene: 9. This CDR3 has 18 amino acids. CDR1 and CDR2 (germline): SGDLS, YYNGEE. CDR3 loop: CASSVEGLAGGWTGELFF. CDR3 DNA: TGTGCCAGCAGCGTAGAAGGGCTAGCGGGAGGTTGGACCGGGGAGCTGTTTTTT.

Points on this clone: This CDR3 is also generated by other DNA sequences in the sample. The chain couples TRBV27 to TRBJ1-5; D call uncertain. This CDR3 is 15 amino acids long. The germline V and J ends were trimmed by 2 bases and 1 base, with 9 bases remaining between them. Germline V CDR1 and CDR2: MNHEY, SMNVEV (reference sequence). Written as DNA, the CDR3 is TGTGCCAGCAGTTTAAGAGGGAGCAGCAATCAGCCCCAGCATTTT. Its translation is CASSLRGSSNQPQHF.

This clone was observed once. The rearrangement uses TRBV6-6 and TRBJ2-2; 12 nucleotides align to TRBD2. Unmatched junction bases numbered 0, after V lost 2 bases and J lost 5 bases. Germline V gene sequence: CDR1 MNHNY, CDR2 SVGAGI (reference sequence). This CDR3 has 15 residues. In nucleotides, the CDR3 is TGTGCCAGCAGTTACGGACTAGCGGGAACCGGGGAGCTGTTTTTT. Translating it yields CASSYGLAGTGELFF.

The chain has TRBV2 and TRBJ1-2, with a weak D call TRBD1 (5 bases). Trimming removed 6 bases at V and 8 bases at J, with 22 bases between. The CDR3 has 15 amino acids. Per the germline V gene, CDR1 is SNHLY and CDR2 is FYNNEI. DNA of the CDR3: TGTGCCAGCAGGGTCGCTGGCAGGGCCCTTTGGGGCTACACCTTC. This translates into CASRVAGRALWGYTF. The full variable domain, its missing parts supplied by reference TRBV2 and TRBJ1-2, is EPEVTQTPSHQVTQMGQEVILRCVPISNHLYFYWYRQILGQKVEFLVSFYNNEISEKSEIFDDQFSVERPDGSNFTLKIRSTKLEDSAMYFCASRVAGRALWGYTFGSGTRLTVV.

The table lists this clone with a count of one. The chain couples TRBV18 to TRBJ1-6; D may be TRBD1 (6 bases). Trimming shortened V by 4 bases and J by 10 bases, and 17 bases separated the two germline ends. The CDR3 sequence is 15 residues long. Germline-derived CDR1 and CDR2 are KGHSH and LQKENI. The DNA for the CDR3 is TGTGCCAGCTCACGTCTCAGGGGAGGGGAGTCACCCCTCCACTTT. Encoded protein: CASSRLRGGESPLHF.